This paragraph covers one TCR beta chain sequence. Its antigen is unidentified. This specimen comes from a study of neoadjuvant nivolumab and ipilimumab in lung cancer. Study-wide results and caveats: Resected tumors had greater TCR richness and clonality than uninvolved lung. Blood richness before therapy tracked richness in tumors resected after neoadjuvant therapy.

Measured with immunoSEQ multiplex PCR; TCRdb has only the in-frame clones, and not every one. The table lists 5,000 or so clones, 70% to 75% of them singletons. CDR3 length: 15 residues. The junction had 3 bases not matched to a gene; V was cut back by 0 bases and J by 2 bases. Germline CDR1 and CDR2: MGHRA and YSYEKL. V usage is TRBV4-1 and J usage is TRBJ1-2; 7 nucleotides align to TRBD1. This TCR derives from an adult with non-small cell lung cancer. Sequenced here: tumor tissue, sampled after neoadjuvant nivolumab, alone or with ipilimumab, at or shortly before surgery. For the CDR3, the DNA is TGCGCCAGCAGCCAAGATATCAGGGGGAACTATGGCTACACCTTC. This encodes CASSQDIRGNYGYTF.